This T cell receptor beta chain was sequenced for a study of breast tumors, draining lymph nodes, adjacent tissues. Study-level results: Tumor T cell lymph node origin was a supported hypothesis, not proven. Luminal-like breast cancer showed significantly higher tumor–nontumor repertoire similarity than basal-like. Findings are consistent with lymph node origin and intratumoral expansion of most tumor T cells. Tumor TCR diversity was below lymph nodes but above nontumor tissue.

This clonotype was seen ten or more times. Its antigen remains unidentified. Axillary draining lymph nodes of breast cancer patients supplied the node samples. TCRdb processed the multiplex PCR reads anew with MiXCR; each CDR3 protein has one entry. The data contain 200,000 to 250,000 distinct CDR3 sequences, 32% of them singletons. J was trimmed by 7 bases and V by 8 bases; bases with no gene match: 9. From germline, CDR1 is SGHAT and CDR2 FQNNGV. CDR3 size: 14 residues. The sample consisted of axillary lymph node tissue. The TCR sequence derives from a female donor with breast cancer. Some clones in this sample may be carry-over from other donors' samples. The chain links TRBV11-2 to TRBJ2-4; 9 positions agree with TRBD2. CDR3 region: CASGRGREGNIQYF. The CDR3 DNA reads TGTGCCAGCGGGAGAGGGCGGGAGGGGAACATTCAGTACTTC.